This entry lists 17 T cell receptor beta chains sequenced from one sample in a study of T cell repertoires in cytomegalovirus infection. These receptors have no known antigen. TCRdb ran MiXCR on the reads and lists one entry per CDR3 protein. Of roughly 920,000 distinct CDR3 sequences listed, about a third were seen once; the top ten hold 11% to 15%. This specimen consisted of cultured CD8+ T cells from PBMCs, obtained from culture after CMV antigen stimulation. The receptors stem from a human donor in good health (CMV status not recorded). Some clones in this sample may be carry-over from other donors' samples.

The chain joins TRBV6-2 or TRBV6-3 to TRBJ1-6; D not certain. The germline V and J ends were trimmed by 2 bases and 0 bases, with 5 bases remaining between them. Germline CDR1 and CDR2: MNHEY and SVGEGT. There are 15 residues in the CDR3. Written as DNA, the CDR3 is TGTGCCAGCAGTTACGGAGGCTCCTATAATTCACCCCTCCACTTT. This translates into CASSYGGSYNSPLHF.

The gene calls are TRBV10-2 and TRBJ2-5; D is unresolved. Germline V CDR1 and CDR2: WSHSY, SAAADI. The length of the CDR3 is 14 residues. Trimming left V 2 bases short and J 1 base short, with 8 bases between. CDR3 protein: CASSEAGSQETQYF. CDR3 DNA sequence: TGCGCCAGCAGTGAGGCTGGTTCCCAAGAGACCCAGTACTTC.

In its sample, this clonotype was seen many times. The rearrangement uses TRBV7-2 and TRBJ2-3; 9 positions match TRBD2. Trimming at V came to 3 bases and at J to 3 bases, leaving 7 bases not matched to a gene. The CDR3 contains 16 residues. Looked up from germline, CDR1 is SGHTA and CDR2 is FQGNSA. CDR3 coding DNA: TGTGCCAGCAGCTTGCGGGGGGGAGTTCTGACAGATACGCAGTATTTT. It yields the protein CASSLRGGVLTDTQYF.

This clonotype has just a few counts. The rearrangement uses TRBV7-9 and TRBJ2-5; D is uncertain. Germline V gene lookup returns CDR1 SEHNR and CDR2 FQNEAQ (reference sequence). CDR3 length: 14 amino acids. The V end lost 1 base, the J end lost 4 bases, and 10 bases lay between the germline ends. CDR3 DNA sequence: TGTGCCAGCAGCTTAGTCGCTAATCCAGAGACCCAGTACTTC. Its translation is CASSLVANPETQYF.

This clonotype was picked up one time. The chain couples TRBV28 to TRBJ2-7; 7 bases are shared with TRBD1. V gave up 5 bases and J gave up 9 bases; unmatched junction bases: 10. Germline CDR1 MDHEN, CDR2 SYDVKM. The length of the CDR3 is 13 residues. The CDR3 nucleotides are TGTGCCAGCAGTCCAACTACAGGGGTAGGGCAGTACGTC. Amino acids: CASSPTTGVGQYV.

This clonotype came up a few times. The genes are TRBV4-1 and TRBJ2-1, with D unresolved. CDR1 and CDR2 (germline): MGHRA, YSYEKL. The V gene lost 5 bases and the J gene lost 8 bases, with 13 bases spanning the gap. The CDR3 length is 13 residues. The CDR3 DNA follows: TGCGCCAGCAGCGGGTTAGTTGCCCATGAGCAGTTCTTC. Encoded protein: CASSGLVAHEQFF.

The chain has TRBV9 and TRBJ2-1; perhaps TRBD1 as D (6 bases). With 3 bases removed from V and 2 bases from J, the gap between germline ends came to 15 bases. The CDR3 runs to 16 residues. Germline lookup yields CDR1 SGDLS and CDR2 YYNGEE. The CDR3 loop is CASSATGSSPYNEQFF. DNA of the CDR3: TGTGCCAGCAGCGCCACAGGGTCGAGCCCCTACAATGAGCAGTTCTTC.

The rearrangement uses TRBV19 and TRBJ1-1; a possible D gene is TRBD1 (5 bases). Trimming took 7 bases from V and 1 from J, leaving 10 bases between them. This CDR3 contains 13 residues. The germline V gene encodes CDR1 LNHDA and CDR2 SQIVND (reference sequence). In DNA, the CDR3 is TGTGCCAGTACCGGGGCCTGGAACACTGAAGCTTTCTTT. Its protein is CASTGAWNTEAFF.

This clonotype was recorded many times. The chain couples TRBV7-2 to TRBJ1-2, with D possibly TRBD1 on 5 matching bases. CDR3 length: 16 residues. Between the trimmed V and J ends, which lost 1 base and 3 bases, there was a span of 15 bases. Germline V gives CDR1 SGHTA, CDR2 FQGNSA. The CDR3 region is CASSLGGGAWDYGYTF. The DNA of the CDR3 is TGTGCCAGCAGCTTAGGTGGAGGGGCCTGGGACTATGGCTACACCTTC.

The CDR3 nucleotides are TGTGCCAGCAGTGGAGTTCTAGCGGGCCCGTTGAGTGGGGAGCTGTTTTTT. Amino acids: CASSGVLAGPLSGELFF. This chain joins TRBV6-1 and TRBJ2-2; TRBD2 matches 8 bases. CDR1 is MNHNS, CDR2 SASEGT, per germline. This CDR3 has 17 amino acids. V lost 4 bases, J lost 8 bases, and 15 bases stayed unmatched.

The rearrangement links TRBV10-1 to TRBJ2-2; possibly TRBD2 for D (6 bases). Germline CDR1 WNHNN, CDR2 SYGVQD (reference sequence). V lost 8 bases to trimming and J lost 4 bases, with 17 bases between them. The CDR3 has 15 residues. The CDR3 here is CASPGGAPCTGELFF. CDR3 coding DNA: TGCGCCAGCCCGGGCGGGGCCCCCTGCACCGGGGAGCTGTTTTTT.

The table lists this clonotype with many counts. The rearrangement joins TRBV7-9 to TRBJ1-3; 8 bases fit TRBD1. Trimming cost V 4 bases and J 4 bases; bases outside gene matches: 18. Germline V gene lookup returns CDR1 SEHNR and CDR2 FQNEAQ (reference sequence). The CDR3 sequence is 19 residues long. CDR3 sequence: CASSSSQGGSISPGNTIYF. CDR3 in DNA: TGTGCCAGCAGCTCCTCACAGGGGGGATCTATTAGTCCCGGAAACACCATATATTTT. The full variable domain, in which reference TRBV7-9 and TRBJ1-3 provide the parts outside the CDR3, is DTGVSQNPRHKITKRGQNVTFRCDPISEHNRLYWYRQTLGQGPEFLTYFQNEAQLEKSRLLSDRFSAERPKGSFSTLEIQRTEQGDSAMYLCASSSSQGGSISPGNTIYFGEGSWLTVV.

This clonotype was observed once. The gene calls are TRBV7-9 and TRBJ2-5; D may match TRBD1 or TRBD2 (5 bases each). This CDR3 has 16 residues. Germline values: CDR1 SEHNR, CDR2 FQNEAQ (reference sequence). V lost 6 bases and J 2 bases, leaving 19 bases between the germline ends. DNA for the CDR3: TGTGCCAGCAGGGGGGTTGGCGGGTTATGGCAAGAGACCCAGTACTTC. Its translation is CASRGVGGLWQETQYF.

This clonotype was observed at least ten times. This sequence joins TRBV7-2 and TRBJ2-1, with 7 positions matching TRBD2. Unmatched junction bases numbered 6, after V lost 1 base and J lost 0 bases. The CDR3 length is 17 residues. The germline V gene encodes CDR1 SGHTA and CDR2 FQGNSA. The CDR3 sequence is CASSLGPAGSSYNEQFF. The DNA of the CDR3 is TGTGCCAGCAGCTTAGGCCCAGCGGGGTCCTCCTACAATGAGCAGTTCTTC.

The rearrangement joins TRBV24-1 to TRBJ2-7; 7 positions agree with TRBD1. From germline, CDR1 is KGHDR and CDR2 SFDVKD. V lost 0 bases and J lost 3; bases outside the gene matches: 7. This CDR3 has 16 amino acids. This chain's CDR3 is CATSDLVDRESYEQYV. The CDR3 region has the DNA TGTGCCACCAGTGATTTGGTCGACAGGGAGAGCTACGAGCAGTACGTC.

This chain links TRBV2 with TRBJ2-1; the D gene is possibly TRBD2 (7 bases). Looked up from germline, CDR1 is SNHLY and CDR2 is FYNNEI. Between the trimmed V and J ends, which lost 6 bases and 8 bases, there was a span of 23 bases. The CDR3 covers 16 residues. This chain's CDR3 is CASRNGGGPPGDEQFF. As DNA, the CDR3 is TGTGCCAGCAGGAATGGCGGGGGCCCCCCCGGCGATGAGCAGTTCTTC.

The chain uses TRBV10-3 and TRBJ2-1; TRBD2 matches 10 bases. CDR3 size: 16 residues. Germline CDR1 ENHRY, CDR2 SYGVKD. The V segment lost 7 bases and the J segment 0 bases; nucleotides outside the gene matches: 6. As DNA, the CDR3 is TGTGCCATCACCCGAGCGGGGGGGAACTCCTACAATGAGCAGTTCTTC. Protein sequence: CAITRAGGNSYNEQFF.